The rows below give T cell receptor beta chains drawn from one sample of a study of blood T cell repertoires in COVID-19. Profiled with immunoSEQ multiplex PCR; TCRdb holds only in-frame clones, not every one. The repertoire holds some 490,000 clones, with 80% to 90% as singletons. The sample consisted of PBMCs or T cells enriched from blood (not recorded which). The receptors stem from a woman aged 55-70 years who had recovered from COVID-19. Both conserved end residues are part of each CDR3. Fields, in order: clone size, D gene, V gene, J gene, CDR3 protein, CDR3 DNA. The D gene is left open where the match is weak. Clone sizes are given selectively: once, few, many, or a class where the clone is expanded.

abundance: -
d_gene: TRBD1
v_gene: TRBV19
j_gene: TRBJ2-3
CDR3aa: CASSISTGTGKYTQYF
CDR3nt: TGTGCCAGTAGTATTAGCACCGGGACAGGGAAATATACGCAGTATTTT

abundance: -
d_gene: -
v_gene: TRBV6-5
j_gene: TRBJ1-1
CDR3aa: CASSYSFPDTEAFF
CDR3nt: TGTGCCAGCAGTTACTCGTTCCCGGACACTGAAGCTTTCTTT

abundance: -
d_gene: -
v_gene: TRBV11-2
j_gene: TRBJ1-3
CDR3aa: CASSLRNGNTIYF
CDR3nt: TGTGCCAGCAGCTTGAGGAATGGAAACACCATATATTTT

abundance: -
d_gene: TRBD1
v_gene: TRBV18
j_gene: TRBJ1-1
CDR3aa: CASSLRDSLNTEAFF
CDR3nt: TGTGCCAGCTCACTTCGGGACAGCTTAAACACTGAAGCTTTCTTT

abundance: -
d_gene: TRBD1
v_gene: TRBV6-5
j_gene: TRBJ1-5
CDR3aa: CASSDRAPYQPQHF
CDR3nt: TGTGCCAGCTCCGACAGGGCGCCTTATCAGCCCCAGCATTTT

abundance: -
d_gene: TRBD2
v_gene: TRBV29-1
j_gene: TRBJ2-3
CDR3aa: CSVGNSGGRTDTQYF
CDR3nt: TGCAGCGTTGGAAATAGCGGGGGCCGCACAGATACGCAGTATTTT

abundance: -
d_gene: -
v_gene: TRBV11-2
j_gene: TRBJ1-5
CDR3aa: CASSSAGKNQPQHF
CDR3nt: TGTGCCAGCAGCTCGGCCGGGAAAAATCAGCCCCAGCATTTT

abundance: -
d_gene: TRBD2
v_gene: TRBV9
j_gene: TRBJ2-1
CDR3aa: CASSFTGTSGNNEQFF
CDR3nt: TGTGCCAGCAGCTTTACCGGGACTAGCGGAAACAATGAGCAGTTCTTC

abundance: -
d_gene: -
v_gene: TRBV2
j_gene: TRBJ1-5
CDR3aa: CASSEVREQPQHF
CDR3nt: TGTGCCAGCAGTGAGGTCAGGGAACAGCCCCAGCATTTT

abundance: once
d_gene: TRBD1
v_gene: TRBV5-1
j_gene: TRBJ2-3
CDR3aa: CASSLVAGTGIDTQYF
CDR3nt: TGCGCCAGCAGCTTGGTGGCCGGGACAGGGATAGATACGCAGTATTTT

abundance: -
d_gene: TRBD1
v_gene: TRBV2
j_gene: TRBJ1-2
CDR3aa: CASRGQGSYGYTF
CDR3nt: TGTGCCAGCAGGGGACAGGGGAGCTATGGCTACACCTTC

abundance: few
d_gene: -
v_gene: TRBV11-2
j_gene: TRBJ1-1
CDR3aa: CASRLGGADTEAFF
CDR3nt: TGTGCCAGCAGGCTGGGGGGGGCTGACACTGAAGCTTTCTTT

abundance: -
d_gene: TRBD1
v_gene: TRBV5-4
j_gene: TRBJ2-7
CDR3aa: CASSPNPQTGTYEQYF
CDR3nt: TGTGCCAGCAGTCCAAACCCCCAGACAGGGACCTACGAGCAGTACTTC

abundance: -
d_gene: TRBD1
v_gene: TRBV2
j_gene: TRBJ1-2
CDR3aa: CASSDRTGVGYTF
CDR3nt: TGTGCCAGCAGTGACAGGACAGGGGTTGGCTACACCTTC

abundance: -
d_gene: -
v_gene: TRBV6-5
j_gene: TRBJ2-7
CDR3aa: CASSYQAGVHEQYF
CDR3nt: TGTGCCAGCAGTTACCAGGCAGGGGTCCACGAGCAGTACTTC

abundance: -
d_gene: TRBD1
v_gene: TRBV18
j_gene: TRBJ1-1
CDR3aa: CASSPMGQGGSKAFF
CDR3nt: TGTGCCAGCTCACCAATGGGACAGGGAGGGTCTAAAGCTTTCTTT

abundance: once
d_gene: TRBD1
v_gene: TRBV6-5
j_gene: TRBJ1-2
CDR3aa: CASSYVPGQGLFTF
CDR3nt: TGTGCCAGCAGTTACGTCCCGGGACAGGGTCTCTTCACCTTC

abundance: -
d_gene: -
v_gene: TRBV10-1
j_gene: TRBJ1-6
CDR3aa: CASSEKGNSPLHF
CDR3nt: TGCGCCAGCAGTGAGAAGGGGAATTCACCCCTCCACTTT

abundance: once
d_gene: TRBD2
v_gene: TRBV7-9
j_gene: TRBJ2-3
CDR3aa: CASSEVLAGGTDTQYF
CDR3nt: TGTGCCAGCAGCGAAGTACTAGCGGGGGGGACAGATACGCAGTATTTT

abundance: -
d_gene: TRBD2
v_gene: TRBV11-2
j_gene: TRBJ2-3
CDR3aa: CASSLVFSGDDTQYF
CDR3nt: TGTGCCAGCAGCTTAGTCTTTAGCGGGGACGATACGCAGTATTTT

abundance: once
d_gene: TRBD1
v_gene: TRBV5-4
j_gene: TRBJ1-6
CDR3aa: CASSLGGQGYNSPLHF
CDR3nt: TGTGCCAGCAGCTTGGGCGGACAGGGGTATAATTCACCCCTCCACTTT

abundance: -
d_gene: -
v_gene: TRBV27
j_gene: TRBJ1-2
CDR3aa: CASSLGVNSNYGYTF
CDR3nt: TGTGCCAGCAGTTTAGGAGTTAATTCTAACTATGGCTACACCTTC

abundance: -
d_gene: TRBD1
v_gene: TRBV2
j_gene: TRBJ2-2
CDR3aa: CAIGQASTGELFF
CDR3nt: TGTGCCATTGGACAGGCGAGCACCGGGGAGCTGTTTTTT

abundance: -
d_gene: -
v_gene: TRBV7-2
j_gene: TRBJ1-3
CDR3aa: CASSLRGGGPNTIYF
CDR3nt: TGTGCCAGCAGCTTGAGGGGCGGGGGGCCTAACACCATATATTTT

abundance: -
d_gene: -
v_gene: TRBV5-1
j_gene: TRBJ2-7
CDR3aa: CASSPLNRGGSYEQYF
CDR3nt: TGCGCCAGCAGCCCACTAAATAGGGGAGGCTCCTACGAGCAGTACTTC

abundance: once
d_gene: TRBD2
v_gene: TRBV4-1
j_gene: TRBJ2-3
CDR3aa: CASSQTAGTTTDTQYF
CDR3nt: TGCGCCAGCAGCCAGACGGCGGGGACTACCACAGATACGCAGTATTTT

abundance: few
d_gene: TRBD1
v_gene: TRBV29-1
j_gene: TRBJ2-7
CDR3aa: CSVDLGTGEGEQYF
CDR3nt: TGCAGCGTTGACTTGGGGACAGGGGAGGGGGAGCAGTACTTC

abundance: -
d_gene: TRBD1
v_gene: TRBV11-2
j_gene: TRBJ2-5
CDR3aa: CASSLDTGGRGGETQYF
CDR3nt: TGTGCCAGCAGCTTAGATACAGGGGGCAGGGGAGGGGAGACCCAGTACTTC

abundance: -
d_gene: TRBD1
v_gene: TRBV2
j_gene: TRBJ2-1
CDR3aa: CASTTDREQFF
CDR3nt: TGTGCCAGCACCACGGACAGGGAGCAGTTCTTC

abundance: -
d_gene: -
v_gene: TRBV12-3/TRBV12-4
j_gene: TRBJ2-1
CDR3aa: CASIGSGNEQFF
CDR3nt: TGTGCCAGCATCGGGAGCGGCAATGAGCAGTTCTTC

abundance: -
d_gene: TRBD1
v_gene: TRBV14
j_gene: TRBJ2-1
CDR3aa: CASSLRTGGLYNEQFF
CDR3nt: TGTGCCAGCAGCCTGAGGACAGGGGGCCTCTACAATGAGCAGTTCTTC

abundance: -
d_gene: -
v_gene: TRBV6-5
j_gene: TRBJ1-3
CDR3aa: CAAGASGNTIYF
CDR3nt: TGTGCTGCGGGAGCTTCTGGAAACACCATATATTTT

abundance: few
d_gene: -
v_gene: TRBV2
j_gene: TRBJ2-2
CDR3aa: CASGQNTGELFF
CDR3nt: TGTGCCAGCGGACAGAACACCGGGGAGCTGTTTTTT

abundance: -
d_gene: -
v_gene: TRBV5-1
j_gene: TRBJ2-4
CDR3aa: CASRDARTENIQYF
CDR3nt: TGCGCCAGCAGGGACGCCCGGACAGAAAACATTCAGTACTTC

abundance: -
d_gene: TRBD2
v_gene: TRBV24-1
j_gene: TRBJ2-2
CDR3aa: CATSGQGGSNTGELFF
CDR3nt: TGTGCCACCAGTGGCCAGGGAGGGAGTAACACCGGGGAGCTGTTTTTT

abundance: -
d_gene: -
v_gene: TRBV5-1
j_gene: TRBJ1-2
CDR3aa: CASSRGYGYTF
CDR3nt: TGCGCCAGCAGCCGGGGGTATGGCTACACCTTC

abundance: -
d_gene: TRBD1
v_gene: TRBV7-8
j_gene: TRBJ1-2
CDR3aa: CASSQGRDRGDYGYTF
CDR3nt: TGTGCCAGCAGCCAGGGCCGGGACAGGGGGGACTATGGCTACACCTTC

abundance: -
d_gene: -
v_gene: TRBV21-1
j_gene: TRBJ2-5
CDR3aa: CASSKEYGEDEETQYF
CDR3nt: TGTGCCAGCAGCAAAGAGTACGGGGAGGATGAAGAGACCCAGTACTTC

abundance: -
d_gene: -
v_gene: TRBV6-4
j_gene: TRBJ2-2
CDR3aa: CASSLRANTGELFF
CDR3nt: TGTGCCAGCAGTCTACGGGCGAACACCGGGGAGCTGTTTTTT

abundance: -
d_gene: -
v_gene: TRBV27
j_gene: TRBJ1-4
CDR3aa: CASSYARRGEKLFF
CDR3nt: TGTGCCAGCAGTTACGCCCGGAGGGGTGAAAAACTGTTTTTT

abundance: -
d_gene: -
v_gene: TRBV3-1/TRBV3-2
j_gene: TRBJ1-6
CDR3aa: CASSQADSPLHF
CDR3nt: TGTGCCAGCAGCCAAGCGGATTCACCCCTCCACTTT

abundance: -
d_gene: -
v_gene: TRBV5-1
j_gene: TRBJ2-5
CDR3aa: CASSLISEKTQYF
CDR3nt: TGCGCCAGCAGCTTGATCTCCGAGAAGACCCAGTACTTC

abundance: -
d_gene: -
v_gene: TRBV3-1/TRBV3-2
j_gene: TRBJ1-6
CDR3aa: CASSKQETYNSPLHF
CDR3nt: TGTGCCAGCAGCAAACAGGAGACCTATAATTCACCCCTCCACTTT

abundance: -
d_gene: -
v_gene: TRBV20-1
j_gene: TRBJ1-2
CDR3aa: CSARANYGYTF
CDR3nt: TGCAGTGCTAGGGCCAACTATGGCTACACCTTC

abundance: -
d_gene: -
v_gene: TRBV6-2/TRBV6-3
j_gene: TRBJ1-2
CDR3aa: CASSPGHYGYTF
CDR3nt: TGTGCCAGCAGCCCCGGACATTATGGCTACACCTTC

abundance: -
d_gene: TRBD2
v_gene: TRBV5-1
j_gene: TRBJ2-1
CDR3aa: CASSAQGRGANNEQFF
CDR3nt: TGCGCCAGCAGCGCCCAGGGGCGGGGGGCTAACAATGAGCAGTTCTTC

abundance: -
d_gene: -
v_gene: TRBV11-2
j_gene: TRBJ2-1
CDR3aa: CASSLINSYNEQFF
CDR3nt: TGTGCCAGCAGCTTAATCAACTCCTACAATGAGCAGTTCTTC

abundance: -
d_gene: TRBD1
v_gene: TRBV18
j_gene: TRBJ1-2
CDR3aa: CASSPWTGEANYGYTF
CDR3nt: TGTGCCAGCTCACCCTGGACAGGGGAGGCTAACTATGGCTACACCTTC

abundance: once
d_gene: -
v_gene: TRBV2
j_gene: TRBJ2-5
CDR3aa: CASGTRNVETQYF
CDR3nt: TGTGCCAGCGGGACTCGCAATGTCGAGACCCAGTACTTC

abundance: once
d_gene: TRBD1
v_gene: TRBV2
j_gene: TRBJ2-1
CDR3aa: CASSVDRGLYNEQFF
CDR3nt: TGTGCCAGCAGCGTCGACAGGGGCCTTTACAATGAGCAGTTCTTC

abundance: -
d_gene: TRBD2
v_gene: TRBV6-5
j_gene: TRBJ2-2
CDR3aa: CASSHREGTGELFF
CDR3nt: TGTGCCAGCAGTCACCGGGAGGGCACCGGGGAGCTGTTTTTT

abundance: -
d_gene: TRBD1
v_gene: TRBV5-1
j_gene: TRBJ2-1
CDR3aa: CASSLAGTGFEQFF
CDR3nt: TGCGCCAGCAGCTTGGCCGGGACAGGGTTTGAGCAGTTCTTC

abundance: -
d_gene: -
v_gene: TRBV24-1
j_gene: TRBJ1-5
CDR3aa: CATSGAYSNQPQHF
CDR3nt: TGTGCCACCAGTGGGGCTTATAGCAATCAGCCCCAGCATTTT